This T cell receptor beta chain was captured in a study of cytomegalovirus exposure and HLA in healthy donors. Germline-derived CDR1 and CDR2 are KGHSH and LQKENI. J was trimmed by 4 bases and V by 1 base; bases with no gene match: 1. The CDR3 is 15 residues long. Primers included in the PCR were 60 Vbeta and 13 Jbeta primers. The repertoire was sequenced with immunoSEQ multiplex PCR; TCRdb's copy has only in-frame clones and lacks some. The repertoire consists of fewer than 200,000 clones, with 65% to 80% occurring once and the leading ten covering around 0.69%. The chain employs TRBV18 and TRBJ1-6; 7 bases are a match to TRBD1. Sequencing was done on a sample of PBMCs. This clonotype was sampled from a woman aged 40 to 50 in good health and CMV-seronegative. Here the CDR3 reads CASSPRQGYNSPLHF. DNA for the CDR3: TGTGCCAGCTCACCACGACAGGGTTATAATTCACCCCTCCACTTT.